This T cell receptor beta chain stems from a study of T cells after somatic rescue of genetic block. Using immunoSEQ multiplex PCR, the repertoire was profiled, and TCRdb retains in-frame clones only, with some absent. The repertoire holds some 74,000 clones, with approximately 91% as singletons. The CDR3 has 16 amino acids. The germline V gene encodes CDR1 MDHEN and CDR2 SYDVKM. V was cut by 6 bases and J by 1 base, with 13 bases left in between. The clonotype originates from a man between 25 and 39 years old. The material sequenced was peripheral blood mononuclear cells (PBMCs). The chain has TRBV28 and TRBJ2-6; the D gene is possibly TRBD2 (5 bases). The CDR3 bases are TGTGCCAGCAGGCTGCGGGTTGAGTCTGGGGCCAACGTCCTGACTTTC. Residues: CASRLRVESGANVLTF.